The rows below give T cell receptor beta chains drawn from one sample of a study of T cell responses to AZD1222 COVID-19 vaccine. Libraries were prepared by immunoSEQ multiplex PCR; TCRdb keeps only in-frame clonotypes and omits some of them. Counted here are roughly 150,000 clones, roughly 89% occurring once; the ten biggest clones make up 1.6%. This specimen consisted of peripheral blood, obtained on day 0 of AZD1222 vaccination. Source of these receptors: an adult in good health. CDR3s include the opening cysteine and the closing phenylalanine or tryptophan. D genes are given only for firm matches. Clone size, where shown, is once, few, many, or a class for clones that have expanded.

NA	TRBV10-3	NA	TRBJ1-5	TGTGCCATCGGAGACGGGCGTCAGCCCCAGCATTTT	CAIGDGRQPQHF
NA	TRBV6-6	NA	TRBJ1-2	TGTGCCAGCGCACCGGGGGTGGGCTACACCTTC	CASAPGVGYTF
TRBD2	TRBV12-5	NA	TRBJ2-1	TGTGCTAGTGGTTTGGATAACGGGGGGGTTTTCAATGAGCAGTTCTTC	CASGLDNGGVFNEQFF
NA	TRBV7-9	NA	TRBJ1-6	TGTGCCAGCAGCCCGGGACAAAATAATTCACCCCTCCACTTT	CASSPGQNNSPLHF
TRBD1	TRBV12-5	once	TRBJ1-1	TGTGCTAGTGGTTTGGTAATTAGGACAGGGTCCCCTTTTGGTGAAGCTTTCTTT	CASGLVIRTGSPFGEAFF
NA	TRBV15	NA	TRBJ2-1	TGTGCCACCAGCGGACGGGGGCTAACCTACAATGAGCAGTTCTTC	CATSGRGLTYNEQFF
TRBD2	TRBV2	NA	TRBJ2-3	TGTGCCAGCAGGACAGCGGGAGTTAGGGATACGCAGTATTTT	CASRTAGVRDTQYF
NA	TRBV5-1	once	TRBJ2-5	TGCGCCAGCAGCTCCCGGGACGGCGGGACCCAGTACTTC	CASSSRDGGTQYF
NA	TRBV7-8	NA	TRBJ2-2	TGTGCCAGCAGCTTAGGACACACCGGGGAGCTGTTTTTT	CASSLGHTGELFF
NA	TRBV2	once	TRBJ2-5	TGTGCCTGGGGACGCGGGCTGGTGGGAGAGACCCAGTACTTC	CAWGRGLVGETQYF
NA	TRBV7-3	NA	TRBJ2-5	TGTGCCAGCGTCCCAGGCGCCCAAGAGACCCAGTACTTC	CASVPGAQETQYF
TRBD2	TRBV30	NA	TRBJ2-5	TGTGCCTGGAAATTAGCGGGGGGATCGTCGGGGACCCAGTACTTC	CAWKLAGGSSGTQYF
NA	TRBV10-2	NA	TRBJ1-1	TGCGCCAGCAGCGACAGGACCTCGAACACTGAAGCTTTCTTT	CASSDRTSNTEAFF
NA	TRBV4-1	once	TRBJ1-1	TGCGCCAGCAGCCCCAGGGGCAACACTGAAGCTTTCTTT	CASSPRGNTEAFF
NA	TRBV2	NA	TRBJ1-5	TGTGCCAGCAAAGGGACCTTCAATCAGCCCCAGCATTTT	CASKGTFNQPQHF
NA	TRBV20-1	NA	TRBJ2-7	TGCAGTGCTAGTCAGGGGGGGGACTCCTACGAGCAGTACTTC	CSASQGGDSYEQYF
NA	TRBV7-6	NA	TRBJ2-2	TGTGCCAGCAGCTCCACAGGTTTGAACACCGGGGAGCTGTTTTTT	CASSSTGLNTGELFF
NA	TRBV18	few	TRBJ2-1	TGTGCCAGCTCTACTTCGGACAGTACCCAGTTCTTC	CASSTSDSTQFF
NA	TRBV6-5	NA	TRBJ1-4	TGTGCCAGCAAGCGGGCCTCGAGTAATGAAAAACTGTTTTTT	CASKRASSNEKLFF
NA	TRBV10-1	NA	TRBJ1-1	TGCGCCAGCAGTGAGTCCGGTGGGAGCACTGAAGCTTTCTTT	CASSESGGSTEAFF
NA	TRBV27	NA	TRBJ1-1	TGTGCCAGCAGTTTACTGGGGGAGAACACTGAAGCTTTCTTT	CASSLLGENTEAFF
NA	TRBV7-2	NA	TRBJ1-3	TGTGCCAGCAGCGGATCGACAGCCCGATTCTCTGGAAACACCATATATTTT	CASSGSTARFSGNTIYF
NA	TRBV19	NA	TRBJ1-4	TGTGCCAGTAGAACACAGAGCGGTAATGAAAAACTGTTTTTT	CASRTQSGNEKLFF
TRBD1	TRBV6-5	once	TRBJ2-7	TGTGCCAGCAGTTCCCCAGGGGGACGCTACGAGCAGTACTTC	CASSSPGGRYEQYF
NA	TRBV7-9	NA	TRBJ1-3	TGTGCCAGCAGCTCCGGCTACAGGGCTGGAAACACCATATATTTT	CASSSGYRAGNTIYF
NA	TRBV7-9	NA	TRBJ2-2	TGTGCCAGCAGCTGGAGCTGGGCCGACACCGGGGAGCTGTTTTTT	CASSWSWADTGELFF
NA	TRBV9	once	TRBJ2-2	TGTGCCAGCAGCGTCTCATTTCTTGGGGGAACCGGGGAGCTGTTTTTT	CASSVSFLGGTGELFF
NA	TRBV24-1	NA	TRBJ1-2	TGTGCCACCAGTGACGGGTCAGGGAAGGATGGCTACACCTTC	CATSDGSGKDGYTF
TRBD2	TRBV7-2	NA	TRBJ2-3	TGTGCCAGCAGCCCTAGATCCGGGACTAGCAAAGATACGCAGTATTTT	CASSPRSGTSKDTQYF
NA	TRBV30	NA	TRBJ1-1	TGTGCCTGGAGTCCCGACATGGGTTTGAACACTGAAGCTTTCTTT	CAWSPDMGLNTEAFF
NA	TRBV19	NA	TRBJ1-1	TGTGCCAGTAGTATGCGGGGGACTGAAGCTTTCTTT	CASSMRGTEAFF
NA	TRBV27	NA	TRBJ2-3	TGTGCCAGCAGTTTAGGTCGGACAGATACGCAGTATTTT	CASSLGRTDTQYF
NA	TRBV12-3/TRBV12-4	NA	TRBJ2-7	TGTGCCAGCAGTCGGGACCACGGCTACGAGCAGTACTTC	CASSRDHGYEQYF
TRBD2	TRBV2	once	TRBJ2-1	TGTGCCAGCAGTCCCGGGACTAGCCGGATTTACAATGAGCAGTTCTTC	CASSPGTSRIYNEQFF
NA	TRBV3-1/TRBV3-2	NA	TRBJ1-6	TGTGCCAGCAGCCGGGGGCCGACACCCTCCTATAATTCACCCCTCCACTTT	CASSRGPTPSYNSPLHF
NA	TRBV6-1	NA	TRBJ1-5	TGTGCCAGCAGTGACCCCGGAGAGCAGCCCCAGCATTTT	CASSDPGEQPQHF
NA	TRBV7-8	once	TRBJ1-2	TGTGCCAGCAGCGCAGGGGTGCCTAACTATGGCTACACCTTC	CASSAGVPNYGYTF
TRBD2	TRBV7-2	NA	TRBJ2-1	TGTGCCAGCAGTCGTAGCGGGGGTTCCTACAATGAGCAGTTCTTC	CASSRSGGSYNEQFF
NA	TRBV9	NA	TRBJ1-2	TGTGCCAGCAGCGTAGCAGCCGGAAACTATGGCTACACCTTC	CASSVAAGNYGYTF
TRBD1	TRBV6-5	NA	TRBJ2-5	TGTGCCAGCAGTTACTCGGGGACAGGGGGCGAGACCCAGTACTTC	CASSYSGTGGETQYF
TRBD1	TRBV11-2	NA	TRBJ1-2	TGTGCCAGCAGCTTTACTTTACAGGGGGCTAAAGTCTTTGGCTACACCTTC	CASSFTLQGAKVFGYTF
NA	TRBV30	NA	TRBJ2-1	TGTGCCTGGGCAAGACATTTGAGCTCCTACAATGAGCAGTTCTTC	CAWARHLSSYNEQFF